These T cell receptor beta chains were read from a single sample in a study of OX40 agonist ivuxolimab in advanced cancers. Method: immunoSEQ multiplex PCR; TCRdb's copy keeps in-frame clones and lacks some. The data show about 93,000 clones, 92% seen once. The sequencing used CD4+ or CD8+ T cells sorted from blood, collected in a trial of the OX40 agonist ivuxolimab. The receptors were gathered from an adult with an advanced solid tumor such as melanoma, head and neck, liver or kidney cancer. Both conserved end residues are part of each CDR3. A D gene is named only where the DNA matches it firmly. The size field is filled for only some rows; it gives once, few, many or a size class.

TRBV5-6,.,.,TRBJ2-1,CASSLVRDIFVNEQFF,TGTGCCAGCAGCTTGGTCCGGGACATATTCGTGAATGAGCAGTTCTTC
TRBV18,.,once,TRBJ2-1,CASSPSEGPYNEQFF,TGTGCCAGCTCACCGTCAGAGGGGCCCTACAATGAGCAGTTCTTC
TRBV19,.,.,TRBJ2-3,CASSIGPFSSTDTQYF,TGTGCCAGTAGTATAGGACCTTTCTCTAGCACAGATACGCAGTATTTT
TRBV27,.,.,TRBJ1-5,CASSSFGGVTQPQHF,TGTGCCAGCAGTTCTTTCGGGGGGGTAACACAGCCCCAGCATTTT
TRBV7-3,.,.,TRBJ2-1,CASSPRPIDNEQFF,TGTGCCAGCAGCCCCAGACCAATAGACAATGAGCAGTTCTTC
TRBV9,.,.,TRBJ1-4,CASSVAATNEKLFF,TGTGCCAGCAGCGTAGCCGCAACTAATGAAAAACTGTTTTTT
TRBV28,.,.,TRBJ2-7,CASSLSFYEQYF,TGTGCCAGCAGTTTATCTTTCTACGAGCAGTACTTC
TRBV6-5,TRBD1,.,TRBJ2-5,CASSYRQGFWETQYF,TGTGCCAGCAGCTATAGACAGGGGTTCTGGGAGACCCAGTACTTC
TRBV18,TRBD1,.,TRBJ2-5,CASSPPGQEETQYF,TGTGCCAGCTCACCACCAGGACAGGAAGAGACCCAGTACTTC
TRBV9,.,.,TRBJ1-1,CASSGLSGTEAFF,TGTGCCAGCAGCGGGCTTTCAGGCACTGAAGCTTTCTTT
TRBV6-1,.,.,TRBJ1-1,CASSEVSGANTEAFF,TGTGCCAGCAGTGAAGTCTCGGGGGCGAACACTGAAGCTTTCTTT
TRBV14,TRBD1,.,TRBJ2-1,CASSSAGGWLFF,TGTGCCAGCAGCTCAGCAGGGGGTTGGTTGTTCTTC
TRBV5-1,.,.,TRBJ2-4,CASSPDYSGKNIQYF,TGCGCCAGCAGCCCCGACTATTCCGGCAAAAACATTCAGTACTTC
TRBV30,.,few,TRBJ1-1,CAWSVERSEAFF,TGTGCCTGGAGTGTAGAGAGGTCTGAAGCTTTCTTT
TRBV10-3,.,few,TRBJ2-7,CAISGRGTYEQYF,TGTGCCATCAGTGGGCGCGGCACCTACGAGCAGTACTTC
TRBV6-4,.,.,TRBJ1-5,CASSDPGTVSNQPQHF,TGTGCCAGCAGTGACCCCGGGACGGTTAGCAATCAGCCCCAGCATTTT
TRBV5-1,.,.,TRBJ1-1,CASSPNIINTEAFF,TGCGCCAGCAGCCCTAACATAATAAACACTGAAGCTTTCTTT
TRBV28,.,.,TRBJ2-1,CASTGSYNEQFF,TGTGCCAGCACGGGGAGCTACAATGAGCAGTTCTTC
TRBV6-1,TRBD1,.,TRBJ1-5,CASTRTGEGQPQHF,TGTGCCAGCACCCGGACAGGGGAGGGCCAGCCCCAGCATTTT
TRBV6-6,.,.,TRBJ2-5,CASTHATAAQETQYF,TGTGCCAGCACTCACGCGACGGCTGCCCAAGAGACCCAGTACTTC
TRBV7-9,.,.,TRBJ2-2,CASSLLATNTGELFF,TGTGCCAGCAGCTTACTAGCGACGAACACCGGGGAGCTGTTTTTT
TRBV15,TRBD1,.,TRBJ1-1,CATSRVTGGAFF,TGTGCCACCAGCAGAGTTACAGGGGGAGCTTTCTTT
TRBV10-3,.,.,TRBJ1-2,CAISELGNYGYTF,TGTGCCATCAGTGAATTAGGAAACTATGGCTACACCTTC
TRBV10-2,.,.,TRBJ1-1,CASSEWYFTMGAFF,TGCGCCAGCAGTGAATGGTATTTCACTATGGGGGCTTTCTTT
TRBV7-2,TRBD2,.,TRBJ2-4,CASSPRAGGQNIQYF,TGTGCCAGCAGCCCGAGAGCGGGAGGCCAAAACATTCAGTACTTC
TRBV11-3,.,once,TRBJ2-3,CASSLDGSGTDTQYF,TGTGCCAGCAGCTTAGATGGGTCGGGCACAGATACGCAGTATTTT
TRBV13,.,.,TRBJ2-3,CASSQRSTDTQYF,TGTGCCAGCAGCCAGAGAAGCACAGATACGCAGTATTTT
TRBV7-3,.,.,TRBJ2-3,CASSLRGPSTDTQYF,TGTGCCAGCAGCTTACGGGGGCCTAGCACAGATACGCAGTATTTT
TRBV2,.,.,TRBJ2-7,CASSRTESSYEQYF,TGTGCCAGCAGTCGGACCGAGAGCTCCTACGAGCAGTACTTC
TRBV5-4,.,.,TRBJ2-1,CASSLGQLYNEQFF,TGTGCCAGCAGCTTGGGCCAGCTGTACAATGAGCAGTTCTTC
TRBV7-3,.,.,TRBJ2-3,CASGRQAAGSDTQYF,TGTGCCAGCGGCCGACAGGCCGCGGGCTCAGATACGCAGTATTTT
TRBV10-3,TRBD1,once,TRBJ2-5,CAISTSTGGRETQYF,TGTGCCATCAGTACCTCCACAGGGGGTCGGGAGACCCAGTACTTC
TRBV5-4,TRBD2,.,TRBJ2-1,CASSLKAGGPYNEQFF,TGTGCCAGCAGCTTGAAGGCGGGAGGGCCGTATAATGAGCAGTTCTTC
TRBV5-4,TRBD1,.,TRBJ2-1,CASSSGQGQSRSYNEQFF,TGTGCCAGCAGCTCCGGACAGGGTCAGTCTAGGTCCTACAATGAGCAGTTCTTC
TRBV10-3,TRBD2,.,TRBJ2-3,CAIRPTSGSGDTQYF,TGTGCCATCAGACCAACTAGCGGGAGTGGAGATACGCAGTATTTT
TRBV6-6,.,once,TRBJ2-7,CASSYDTLGSDEQYF,TGTGCCAGCAGTTACGACACCCTAGGGAGCGACGAGCAGTACTTC
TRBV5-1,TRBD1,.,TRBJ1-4,CASSGWTGVNEKLFF,TGCGCCAGCAGCGGATGGACAGGGGTTAATGAAAAACTGTTTTTT
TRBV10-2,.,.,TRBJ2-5,CASSVHLQETQYF,TGCGCCAGCAGTGTACACTTACAAGAGACCCAGTACTTC
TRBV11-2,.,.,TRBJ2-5,CASSLGQEETQYF,TGTGCCAGCAGCTTAGGGCAAGAAGAGACCCAGTACTTC
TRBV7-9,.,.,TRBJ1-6,CASSLGQNSPLHF,TGTGCCAGCAGCCTCGGACAGAATTCACCCCTCCACTTT
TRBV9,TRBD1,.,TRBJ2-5,CASSARGQGARETQYF,TGTGCCAGCAGCGCGAGAGGACAGGGGGCGAGAGAGACCCAGTACTTC
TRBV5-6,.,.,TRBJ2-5,CASSLLEETQYF,TGTGCCAGCAGCTTACTGGAAGAGACCCAGTACTTC
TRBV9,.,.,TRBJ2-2,CASGQRAGFNTGELFF,TGTGCCAGCGGACAGCGGGCGGGGTTCAACACCGGGGAGCTGTTTTTT
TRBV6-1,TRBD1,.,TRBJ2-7,CASRDQGQSSYEQYF,TGTGCCAGCAGAGACCAGGGACAGAGCTCCTACGAGCAGTACTTC
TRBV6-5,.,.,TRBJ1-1,CASSYAENTEAFF,TGTGCCAGCAGTTACGCAGAGAACACTGAAGCTTTCTTT
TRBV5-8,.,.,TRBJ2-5,CASSRERETQYF,TGTGCCAGCAGCAGAGAAAGAGAGACCCAGTACTTC
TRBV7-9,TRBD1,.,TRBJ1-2,CASSLASRGGGYTF,TGTGCCAGCAGCTTAGCGTCCAGGGGGGGTGGCTACACCTTC
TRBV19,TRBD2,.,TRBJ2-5,CASSMGQGLRQTQYF,TGTGCCAGTAGTATGGGGCAGGGACTAAGACAGACCCAGTACTTC
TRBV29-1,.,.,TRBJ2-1,CSVEDPSGAYNEQFF,TGCAGCGTTGAAGATCCGTCAGGGGCCTACAATGAGCAGTTCTTC
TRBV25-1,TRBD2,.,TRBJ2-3,CASSGRGWILSDTQYF,TGTGCCAGCAGTGGGCGGGGGTGGATATTATCAGATACGCAGTATTTT
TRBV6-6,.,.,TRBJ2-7,CASSLTAGTYEQYF,TGTGCCAGCAGTCTCACAGCGGGCACCTACGAGCAGTACTTC
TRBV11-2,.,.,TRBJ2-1,CASSLDGGHGNEQFF,TGTGCCAGCAGCTTAGATGGGGGGCACGGCAATGAGCAGTTCTTC
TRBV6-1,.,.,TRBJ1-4,CASIRVQNFNEKLFF,TGTGCCAGCATTAGAGTACAGAACTTTAATGAAAAACTGTTTTTT
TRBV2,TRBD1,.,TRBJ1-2,CASSVGQGAEGYTF,TGTGCCAGCAGCGTAGGACAGGGGGCGGAAGGCTACACCTTC
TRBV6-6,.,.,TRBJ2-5,CATQRGGALETQYF,TGTGCCACCCAAAGGGGGGGGGCCCTAGAGACCCAGTACTTC
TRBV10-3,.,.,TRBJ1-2,CAISEIRDTSNYGYTF,TGTGCCATCAGTGAGATCAGGGACACCTCTAACTATGGCTACACCTTC
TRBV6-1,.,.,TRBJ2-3,CASRDDDTQYF,TGTGCCAGCAGGGATGACGATACGCAGTATTTT